This T cell receptor beta chain was captured in a study of blood T cell repertoires in COVID-19. The germline V gene encodes CDR1 KGHSH and CDR2 LQKENI. After removal of 0 bases from V and 4 bases from J, the junction contained 7 bases not matched to a gene. The CDR3 runs 16 residues. Generated by immunoSEQ multiplex PCR, the TCRdb table keeps only in-frame clones and is missing some. The repertoire holds more than 75,000 clones, with 84% as singletons. The sequence came from a human donor in a cohort sampled during active COVID-19. The chain is built from TRBV18 and TRBJ2-3, with 7 positions matching TRBD2. Material: peripheral blood. CDR3 in DNA: TGTGCCAGCTCACCACCAGGGAGGGGAGGCCCAGATACGCAGTATTTT. It translates to CASSPPGRGGPDTQYF.